This T cell receptor (beta chain) comes out of a study of blood T cell repertoires in COVID-19. As for the study in general: The study drew acute and convalescent COVID-19 samples from the United States, Italy and Spain.

The CDR3 has 13 residues. Trimming removed 5 bases from V and 11 bases from J, with 18 bases in between. Germline V gives CDR1 SGHTA, CDR2 FQGTGA. Seattle-derived patients entered the study during active infection and were followed longitudinally. Original methodology: Reference gene primer amplification gave estimated nucleated cell counts. Assay: immunoSEQ multiplex PCR; the TCRdb copy retains only in-frame clones and omits some. D and trimming were read from the DNA, whereas the V and J calls and clone size are those reported in that table. This table has approximately 290,000 clones, around 82% appearing once. This clone was seen a handful of times.

The sequenced sample consisted of peripheral blood. The V call is TRBV7-3, the J call TRBJ1-1; D is possibly TRBD1 (5 bases). This TCR derives from a human donor with COVID-19, enrolled during active disease. The donor label of this sample is uncertain. CDR3 in amino acids: CASSPDPSGAAFF. DNA for the CDR3: TGTGCCAGCAGCCCCGACCCGTCTGGGGCCGCTTTCTTT.